This entry is about one T cell receptor (beta chain). The table lists this clone with a few counts. No antigen is known for it. No much larger clone exists at a distance of one base, and base qualities are not known. The donors belonged to the validation cohort of around 110 subjects, which was separate from the 666-subject first cohort. This record belongs to a study of cytomegalovirus exposure and HLA in healthy donors (dated by TCRdb to 2016 to 2017). Study-wide context: According to a later analysis, one platform produced both the approximately 110 validation repertoires and the roughly 660 repertoires of the first cohort. The study aimed to test whether cataloging public T cell receptors could reveal signatures of past pathogen exposure. In addition to the first cohort of 650 to 800 subjects, a separate validation cohort of about 120 different subjects was used. To predict cytomegalovirus infection status, the study brought together high-throughput TCR immunosequencing, statistical association of individual TCRs with disease status, and machine learning.

V lost 1 base and J lost 5 bases; the stretch between them is 8 bases long. Based on the germline V gene, the CDR1 and CDR2 sequences are LGHNA and YNFKEQ. Reading from cysteine to phenylalanine, the CDR3 counts 13 amino acids. Only the CDR3 region is kept as DNA, spanning 39 bases read in frame from base 1. Overall results and qualifications from the work: According to the authors, the approach could potentially be generalized to other disease states and immunological phenotypes. Across donors, most TCR sequences were observed very rarely, whereas some public TCRs were present in many individuals. In vitro tests confirmed that a few of the cytomegalovirus-associated TCR beta chains recognize cytomegalovirus antigens. Of the cluster scores, around 95% were above 0 in a later analysis, which found that TCRs clustered in the first cohort also tended to co-occur in the 120 or so validation repertoires. In the study, 150 to 200 TCR beta chains were listed as associated with cytomegalovirus. In both the original and validation cohorts, the classifier was reported to diagnose cytomegalovirus status with high specificity and sensitivity. A later analysis lacked HLA typing for the validation cohort, so it scored co-occurrence in that cohort across all 110 or so repertoires.

The library was produced with the immunoSEQ multiplex PCR assay. As for how the authors treated the data: A statistical classification framework was developed to diagnose cytomegalovirus status using the catalog of TCR beta chain sequences. The immuneACCESS repertoire file appears here via TCRdb, limited to in-frame rearrangements. These files lack a portion of the clones; in checked studies, under half of the deficit traces to unresolved V genes, and the cause of the others is not known. Clone size and V and J calls were adopted from that table, with D and trimming inferred from the DNA. This sample comprises about 350,000 clones, roughly 90% of them detected only once. The ten biggest clones cover approximately 1.1% of the sample.

This clonotype originated in a woman aged 30 to 39 in good health and CMV-seropositive. The specimen was PBMCs. The chain uses TRBV4-2 and TRBJ1-2, with the D gene call left open. CDR3 sequence: CASSQAISYGYTF. In nucleotide form, the sequence is TGTGCCAGCAGCCAAGCCATTAGTTATGGCTACACCTTC.